This TCR beta chain was sequenced during a study of T cells after yellow fever vaccination. General study findings and limits: The CD4 and CD8 compartments had a small share of their clonotypes in common. Researchers report a weaker secondary response that nonetheless peaked faster, day 5 versus 15.

The CDR3 runs 15 residues. The V end was cut by 6 bases, the J end by 1 base, with 15 bases between. CDR1 and CDR2 (germline): MNHEY, SVGEGT. TCRdb recomputed calls from the 5' RACE reads with MiXCR, one row per CDR3 protein. The sample has 450,000 to 550,000 distinct CDR3 sequences, around a fifth seen once; the top ten hold around 17%. With respect to this clonotype: Its matching antigen is unknown.

The chain recombines TRBV6-2 or TRBV6-3 with TRBJ1-2; no reliable D call. This TCR was recovered from a man between 18 and 29 years old who received the YFV17D yellow fever vaccine. Sequences were derived from PBMCs, sampled roughly 20 days after the first yellow fever vaccination. The CDR3 protein is CASSSLLMFNYGYTF. CDR3 coding DNA: TGTGCCAGCAGCTCACTTCTCATGTTTAACTATGGCTACACCTTC.